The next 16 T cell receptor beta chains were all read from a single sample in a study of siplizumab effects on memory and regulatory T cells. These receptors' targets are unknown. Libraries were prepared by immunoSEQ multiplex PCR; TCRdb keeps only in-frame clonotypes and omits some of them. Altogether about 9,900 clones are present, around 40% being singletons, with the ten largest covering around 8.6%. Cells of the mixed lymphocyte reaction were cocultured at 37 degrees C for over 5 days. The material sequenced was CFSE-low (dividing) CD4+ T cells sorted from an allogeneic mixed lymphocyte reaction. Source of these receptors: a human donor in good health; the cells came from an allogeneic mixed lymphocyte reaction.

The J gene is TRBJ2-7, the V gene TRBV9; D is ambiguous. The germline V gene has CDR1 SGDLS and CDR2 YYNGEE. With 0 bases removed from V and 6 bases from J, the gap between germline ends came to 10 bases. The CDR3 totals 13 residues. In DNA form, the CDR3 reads TGTGCCAGCAGCGTAGCTCATGGTGGCGAGCAGTACTTC. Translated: CASSVAHGGEQYF.

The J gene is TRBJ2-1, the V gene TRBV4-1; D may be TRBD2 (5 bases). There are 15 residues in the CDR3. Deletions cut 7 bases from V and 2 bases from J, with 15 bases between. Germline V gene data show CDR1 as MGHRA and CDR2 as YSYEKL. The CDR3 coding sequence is TGCGCCAGCAAAGACGTAACGGGAACCTACAATGAGCAGTTCTTC. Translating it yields CASKDVTGTYNEQFF.

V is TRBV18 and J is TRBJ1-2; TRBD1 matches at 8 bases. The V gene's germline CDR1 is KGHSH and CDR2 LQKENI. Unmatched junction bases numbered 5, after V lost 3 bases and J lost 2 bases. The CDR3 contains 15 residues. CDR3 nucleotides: TGTGCCAGCTCACCGCGACAGGGGATCAACTATGGCTACACCTTC. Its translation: CASSPRQGINYGYTF.

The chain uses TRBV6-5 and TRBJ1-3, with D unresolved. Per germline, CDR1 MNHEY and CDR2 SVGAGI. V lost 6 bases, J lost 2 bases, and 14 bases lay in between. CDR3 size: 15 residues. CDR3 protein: CASSPSPVPGNTIYF. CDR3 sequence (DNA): TGTGCCAGCAGCCCAAGTCCCGTCCCTGGAAACACCATATATTTT.

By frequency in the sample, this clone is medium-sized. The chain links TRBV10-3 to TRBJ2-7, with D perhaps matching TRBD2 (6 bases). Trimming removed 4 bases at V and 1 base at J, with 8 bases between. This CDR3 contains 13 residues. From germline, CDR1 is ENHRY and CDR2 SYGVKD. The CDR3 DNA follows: TGTGCCATCAGTGGGGGGGAGTCCTACGAGCAGTACTTC. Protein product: CAISGGESYEQYF.

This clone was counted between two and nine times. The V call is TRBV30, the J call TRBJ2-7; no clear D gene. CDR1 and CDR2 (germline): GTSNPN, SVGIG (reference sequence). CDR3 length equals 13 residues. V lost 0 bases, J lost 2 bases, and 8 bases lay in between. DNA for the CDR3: TGTGCCTGGAGTGTAGATCTAGCCTACGAGCAGTACTTC. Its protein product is CAWSVDLAYEQYF.

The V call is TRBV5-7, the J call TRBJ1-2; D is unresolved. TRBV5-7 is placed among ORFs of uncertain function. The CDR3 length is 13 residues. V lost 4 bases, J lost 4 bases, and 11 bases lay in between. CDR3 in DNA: TGTGCCAGCAGCCCTACAGCCTCCTATGGCTACACCTTC. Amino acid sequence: CASSPTASYGYTF.

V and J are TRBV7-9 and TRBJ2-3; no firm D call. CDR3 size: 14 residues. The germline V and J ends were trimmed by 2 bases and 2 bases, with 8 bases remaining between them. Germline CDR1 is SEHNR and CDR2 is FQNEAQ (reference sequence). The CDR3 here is CASSLMGATDTQYF. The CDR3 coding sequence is TGTGCCAGCAGCTTAATGGGCGCCACAGATACGCAGTATTTT.

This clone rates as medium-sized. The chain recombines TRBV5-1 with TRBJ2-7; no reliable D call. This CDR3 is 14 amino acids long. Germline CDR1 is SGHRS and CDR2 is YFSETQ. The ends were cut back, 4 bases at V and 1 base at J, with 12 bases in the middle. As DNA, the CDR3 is TGCGCCAGCAGCACCCCGCCGACGTCCTACGAGCAGTACTTC. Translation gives CASSTPPTSYEQYF.

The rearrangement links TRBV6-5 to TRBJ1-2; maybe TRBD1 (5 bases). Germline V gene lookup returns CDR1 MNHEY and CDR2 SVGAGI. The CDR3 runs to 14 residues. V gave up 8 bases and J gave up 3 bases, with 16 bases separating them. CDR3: CASRGDGRDYGYTF. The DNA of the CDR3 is TGTGCCAGCCGAGGCGACGGCAGGGACTATGGCTACACCTTC.

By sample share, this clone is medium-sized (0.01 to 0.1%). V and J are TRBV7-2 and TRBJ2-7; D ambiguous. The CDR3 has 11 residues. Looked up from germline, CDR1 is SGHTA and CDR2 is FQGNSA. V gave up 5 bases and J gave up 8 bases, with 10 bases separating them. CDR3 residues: CASSATLKQYF. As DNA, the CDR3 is TGTGCCAGCAGCGCAACATTAAAGCAGTACTTC.

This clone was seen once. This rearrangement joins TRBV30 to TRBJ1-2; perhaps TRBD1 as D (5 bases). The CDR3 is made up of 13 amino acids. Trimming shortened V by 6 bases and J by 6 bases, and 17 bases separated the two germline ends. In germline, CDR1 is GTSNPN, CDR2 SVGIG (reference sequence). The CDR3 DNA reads TGTGCCTGTTCCCTGGGTCAGGGAGATGGCTACACCTTC. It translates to CACSLGQGDGYTF.

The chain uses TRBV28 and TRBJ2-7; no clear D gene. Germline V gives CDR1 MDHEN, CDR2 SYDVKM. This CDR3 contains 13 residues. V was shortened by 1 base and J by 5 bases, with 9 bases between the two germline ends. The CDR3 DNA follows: TGTGCCAGCAGTTTATTGGGAAACCACGAGCAGTACTTC. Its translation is CASSLLGNHEQYF.

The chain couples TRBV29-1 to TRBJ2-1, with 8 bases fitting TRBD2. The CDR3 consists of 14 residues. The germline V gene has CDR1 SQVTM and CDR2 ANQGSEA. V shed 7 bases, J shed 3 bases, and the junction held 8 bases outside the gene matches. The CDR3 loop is CSAVAGTNYNEQFF. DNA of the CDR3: TGCAGCGCCGTAGCGGGAACTAACTACAATGAGCAGTTCTTC.

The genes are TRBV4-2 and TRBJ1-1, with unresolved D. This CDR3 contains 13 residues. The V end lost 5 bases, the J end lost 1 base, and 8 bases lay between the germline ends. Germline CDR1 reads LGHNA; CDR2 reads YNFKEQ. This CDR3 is CASSRTGNTEAFF. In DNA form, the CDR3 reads TGTGCCAGCAGCAGGACGGGGAACACTGAAGCTTTCTTT.

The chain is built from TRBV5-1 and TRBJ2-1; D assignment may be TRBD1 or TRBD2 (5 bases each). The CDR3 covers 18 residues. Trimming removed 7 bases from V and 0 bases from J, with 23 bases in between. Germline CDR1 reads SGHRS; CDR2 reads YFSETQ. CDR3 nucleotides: TGCGCCAGCGGCCACCCAGGGCGGGCAAGCCCCTCCTACAATGAGCAGTTCTTC. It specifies CASGHPGRASPSYNEQFF.